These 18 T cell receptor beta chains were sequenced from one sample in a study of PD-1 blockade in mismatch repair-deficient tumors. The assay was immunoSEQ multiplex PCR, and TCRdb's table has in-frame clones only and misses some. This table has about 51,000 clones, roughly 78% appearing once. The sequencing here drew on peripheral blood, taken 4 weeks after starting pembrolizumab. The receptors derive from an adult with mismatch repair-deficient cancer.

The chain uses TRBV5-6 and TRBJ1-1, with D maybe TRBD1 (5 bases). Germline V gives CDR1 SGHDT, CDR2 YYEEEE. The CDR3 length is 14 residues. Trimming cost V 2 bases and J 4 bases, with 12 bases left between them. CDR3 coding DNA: TGTGCCAGCAGCTTCCTGGGGGAGGGCACTGAAGCTTTCTTT. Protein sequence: CASSFLGEGTEAFF.

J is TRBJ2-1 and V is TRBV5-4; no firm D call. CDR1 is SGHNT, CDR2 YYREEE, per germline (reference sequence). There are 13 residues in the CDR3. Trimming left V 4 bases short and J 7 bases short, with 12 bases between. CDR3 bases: TGTGCCAGCAGCCCGACAAGCGAAAATGAGCAGTTCTTC. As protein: CASSPTSENEQFF.

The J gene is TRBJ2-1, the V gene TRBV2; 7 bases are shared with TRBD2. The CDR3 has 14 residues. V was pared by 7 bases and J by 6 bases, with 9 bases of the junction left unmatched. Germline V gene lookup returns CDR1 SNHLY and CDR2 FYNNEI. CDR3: CASTLAEWANEQFF. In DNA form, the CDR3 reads TGTGCCAGCACCCTAGCGGAATGGGCCAATGAGCAGTTCTTC.

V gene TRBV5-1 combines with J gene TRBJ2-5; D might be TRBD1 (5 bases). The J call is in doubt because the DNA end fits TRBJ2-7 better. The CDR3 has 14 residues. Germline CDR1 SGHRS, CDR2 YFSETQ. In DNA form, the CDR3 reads TGCGCCAGCAGCTTGACAGGCGGCGCCTACGAGCAGTACTTC. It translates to CASSLTGGAYEQYF.

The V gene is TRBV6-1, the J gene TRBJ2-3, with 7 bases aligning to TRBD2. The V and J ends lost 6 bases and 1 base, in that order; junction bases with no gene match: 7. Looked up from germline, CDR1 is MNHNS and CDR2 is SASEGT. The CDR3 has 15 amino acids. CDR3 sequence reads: CASSAGLAGTDTQYF. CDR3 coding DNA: TGTGCCAGCAGCGCCGGGCTAGCGGGCACAGATACGCAGTATTTT.

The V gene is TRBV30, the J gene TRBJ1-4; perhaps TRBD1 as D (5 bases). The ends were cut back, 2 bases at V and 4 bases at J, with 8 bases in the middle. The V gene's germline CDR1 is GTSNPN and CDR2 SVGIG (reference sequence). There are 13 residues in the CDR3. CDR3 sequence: CAWSRDSNEKLFF. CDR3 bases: TGTGCCTGGAGTCGAGACAGTAATGAAAAACTGTTTTTT.

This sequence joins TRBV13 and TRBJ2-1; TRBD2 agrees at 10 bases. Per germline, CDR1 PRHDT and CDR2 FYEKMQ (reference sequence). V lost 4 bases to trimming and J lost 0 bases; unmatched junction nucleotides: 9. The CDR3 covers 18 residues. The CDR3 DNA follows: TGTGCCAGCAGCTCACGGACTAGCGGTTTAAGCTCCTACAATGAGCAGTTCTTC. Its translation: CASSSRTSGLSSYNEQFF.

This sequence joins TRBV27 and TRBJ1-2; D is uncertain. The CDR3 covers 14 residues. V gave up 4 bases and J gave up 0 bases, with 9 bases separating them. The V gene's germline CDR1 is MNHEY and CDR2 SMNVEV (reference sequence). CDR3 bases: TGTGCCAGCAGTTGGACGGCCTCTAACTATGGCTACACCTTC. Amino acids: CASSWTASNYGYTF.

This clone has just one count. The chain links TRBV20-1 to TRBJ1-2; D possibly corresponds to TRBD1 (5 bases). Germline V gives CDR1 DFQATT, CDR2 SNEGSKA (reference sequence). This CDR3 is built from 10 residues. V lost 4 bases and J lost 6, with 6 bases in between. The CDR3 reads CSATGNGYTF. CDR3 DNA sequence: TGCAGTGCTACAGGGAATGGCTACACCTTC.

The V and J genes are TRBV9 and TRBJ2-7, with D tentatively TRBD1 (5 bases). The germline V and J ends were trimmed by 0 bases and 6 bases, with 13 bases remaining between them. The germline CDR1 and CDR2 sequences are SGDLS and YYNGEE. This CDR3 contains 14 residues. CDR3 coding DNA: TGTGCCAGCAGCGTAGAAGTGCAGGGTTCCGAGCAGTACTTC. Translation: CASSVEVQGSEQYF.

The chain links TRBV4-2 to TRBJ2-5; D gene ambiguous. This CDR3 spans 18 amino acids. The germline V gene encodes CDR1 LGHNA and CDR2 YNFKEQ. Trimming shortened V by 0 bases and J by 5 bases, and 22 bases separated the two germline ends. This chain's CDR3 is CASSQDLLGEEGGETQYF. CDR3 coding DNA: TGTGCCAGCAGCCAAGACTTGCTTGGGGAAGAAGGTGGTGAGACCCAGTACTTC.

CDR3 in amino acids: CAIHTAGGVGYTF. As DNA, the CDR3 is TGTGCCATCCATACCGCAGGGGGAGTTGGCTACACCTTC. V usage is TRBV28 and J usage is TRBJ1-2; 7 bases fit TRBD1. The CDR3 totals 13 residues. Germline trimming cut 10 bases from V and 7 bases from J; bases unmatched to any gene: 12. The germline gives CDR1 MDHEN, CDR2 SYDVKM.

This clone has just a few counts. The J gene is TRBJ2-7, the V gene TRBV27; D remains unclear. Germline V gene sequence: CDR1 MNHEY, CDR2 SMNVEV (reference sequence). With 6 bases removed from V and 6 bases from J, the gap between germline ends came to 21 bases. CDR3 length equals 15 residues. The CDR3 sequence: CASSRTEGQAPEQYF. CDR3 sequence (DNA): TGTGCCAGCAGCCGAACTGAAGGTCAGGCGCCCGAGCAGTACTTC.

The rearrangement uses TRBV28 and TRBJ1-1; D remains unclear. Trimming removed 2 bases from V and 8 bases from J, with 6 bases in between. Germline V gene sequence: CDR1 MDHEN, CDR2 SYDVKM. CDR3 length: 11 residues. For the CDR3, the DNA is TGTGCCAGCAGTTTAGGCGGGGAAGCTTTCTTT. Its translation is CASSLGGEAFF.

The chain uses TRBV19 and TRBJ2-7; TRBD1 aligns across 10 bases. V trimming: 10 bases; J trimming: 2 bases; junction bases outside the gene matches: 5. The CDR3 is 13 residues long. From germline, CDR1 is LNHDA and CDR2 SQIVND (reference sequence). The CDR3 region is CATGDRGTYEQYF. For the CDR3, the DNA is TGTGCCACCGGGGACAGGGGAACCTACGAGCAGTACTTC.

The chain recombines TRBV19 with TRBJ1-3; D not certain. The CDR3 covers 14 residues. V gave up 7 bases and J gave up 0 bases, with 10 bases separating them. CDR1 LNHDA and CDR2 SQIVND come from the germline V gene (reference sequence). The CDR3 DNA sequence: TGTGCCAGTACCGGGTCTTACTCTGGAAACACCATATATTTT. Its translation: CASTGSYSGNTIYF.

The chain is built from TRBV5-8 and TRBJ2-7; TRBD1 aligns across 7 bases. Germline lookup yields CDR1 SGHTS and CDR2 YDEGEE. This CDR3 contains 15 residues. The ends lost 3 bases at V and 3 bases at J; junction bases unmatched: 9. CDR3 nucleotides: TGTGCCAGCAGCTCTGCTAGACAGGGCAACTACGAGCAGTACTTC. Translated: CASSSARQGNYEQYF.

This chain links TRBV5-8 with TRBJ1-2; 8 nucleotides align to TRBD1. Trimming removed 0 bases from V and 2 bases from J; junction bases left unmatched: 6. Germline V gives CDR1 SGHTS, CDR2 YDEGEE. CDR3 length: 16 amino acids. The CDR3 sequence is CASSLDLRGRNYGYTF. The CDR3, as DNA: TGTGCCAGCAGCTTGGACCTCAGGGGGCGCAACTATGGCTACACCTTC.